One sample yielded the 14 T cell receptor beta chains listed below, sequenced in a study of CD8 T cells in Susac syndrome. The RNA, roughly 0.45 to 1 ug, was put through reverse transcription using random hexamers. TCRdb processed the immunoSEQ multiplex PCR reads anew with MiXCR; each CDR3 protein has one entry. This table holds under 200,000 distinct CDR3 sequences, 90% to 96% found once. The sequencing input was CD4+ T cells from PBMCs. Source of these receptors: a human donor with Susac syndrome.

The rearrangement links TRBV4-3 to TRBJ2-7; D possibly corresponds to TRBD1 (5 bases). The germline CDR1 and CDR2 sequences are LGHNA and YSLEER. Trimming stripped 4 bases from V and 6 bases from J, with 13 bases between. This CDR3 is 13 amino acids long. The CDR3 region is CASSRLGVTEQYF. CDR3 in DNA: TGCGCCAGCAGCCGCCTAGGGGTGACCGAGCAGTACTTC.

This chain connects TRBV29-1 to TRBJ2-7; maybe TRBD2 (6 bases). The V gene lost 4 bases and the J gene lost 0 bases, with 13 bases spanning the gap. The germline gives CDR1 SQVTM, CDR2 ANQGSEA. CDR3 length equals 14 residues. The CDR3 coding sequence is TGCAGCGTTGTAGGGCGGGGACCCTCCTACGAGCAGTACTTC. Protein sequence: CSVVGRGPSYEQYF.

The V gene is TRBV7-2, the J gene TRBJ1-2, with 11 bases matching TRBD1. With V trimmed by 4 bases and J by 7 bases, 5 bases remained unmatched. Germline V gene lookup returns CDR1 SGHTA and CDR2 FQGNSA. This CDR3 region has 14 residues. For the CDR3, the DNA is TGTGCCAGCAGCTCGGGACAGGGGGGACTTGGCTACACCTTC. Protein sequence: CASSSGQGGLGYTF.

The chain combines TRBV5-4 with TRBJ2-3, with a weak D call TRBD1 (5 bases). Germline lookup yields CDR1 SGHNT and CDR2 YYREEE (reference sequence). With 4 bases removed from V and 15 bases from J, the gap between germline ends came to 24 bases. This CDR3 has 14 amino acids. DNA of the CDR3: TGTGCCAGCAGCGCGGATTGGGGCGAGAGCCAGGGATATTTT. Protein sequence: CASSADWGESQGYF.

This sequence joins TRBV6-2 or TRBV6-3 and TRBJ1-2; D gene ambiguous. V was pared by 10 bases and J by 8 bases, with 11 bases between. This CDR3 has 10 amino acids. The germline CDR1 and CDR2 sequences are MNHEY and SVGEGT. The CDR3 spells CATRFGGYTF. CDR3 DNA: TGTGCCACCCGTTTTGGCGGCTACACCTTC.

The chain couples TRBV29-1 to TRBJ2-5; 7 nucleotides match TRBD2. This CDR3 contains 11 residues. Germline V gene sequence: CDR1 SQVTM, CDR2 ANQGSEA. The ends lost 6 bases at V and 4 bases at J; junction bases unmatched: 2. The CDR3 reads CSVREGETQYF. The CDR3 DNA reads as TGCAGCGTCAGGGAGGGAGAGACCCAGTACTTC. The entire variable domain, with the rest obtained from reference TRBV29-1 and TRBJ2-5, is as follows: SAVISQKPSRDICQRGTSLTIQCQVDSQVTMMFWYRQQPGQSLTLIATANQGSEATYESGFVIDKFPISRPNLTFSTLTVSNMSPEDSSIYLCSVREGETQYFGPGTRLLVL.

The chain couples TRBV20-1 to TRBJ2-1; no clear D gene. Germline assignment: CDR1 DFQATT and CDR2 SNEGSKA (reference sequence). V was shortened by 1 base and J by 9 bases, with 16 bases between the two germline ends. This CDR3 is built from 14 residues. The CDR3 spells CSARVPLVSPEQFF. CDR3 nucleotides: TGCAGTGCTAGAGTCCCACTGGTTTCGCCTGAGCAGTTCTTC.

This sequence joins TRBV9 and TRBJ2-1; 14 bases fit TRBD2. Germline-derived CDR1 and CDR2 are SGDLS and YYNGEE. Unmatched junction bases numbered 6, after V lost 4 bases and J lost 6 bases. This CDR3 has 16 residues. In DNA form, the CDR3 reads TGTGCCAGCAGCCCAGCCGGGACTAGCGGGAGCAATGAGCAGTTCTTC. Amino acids: CASSPAGTSGSNEQFF.

The gene calls are TRBV27 and TRBJ1-1; the D gene is possibly TRBD1 (5 bases). Deletions cut 10 bases from V and 4 bases from J, with 13 bases between. Germline V gene lookup returns CDR1 MNHEY and CDR2 SMNVEV (reference sequence). This CDR3 contains 12 residues. CDR3: CATTRRGTEAFF. CDR3 DNA: TGTGCCACCACTAGGAGGGGCACTGAAGCTTTCTTT.

The chain recombines TRBV18 with TRBJ2-5; D uncertain. This CDR3 is built from 11 residues. Trimming stripped 4 bases from V and 3 bases from J, with 3 bases between. CDR1 KGHSH and CDR2 LQKENI come from the germline V gene. CDR3 nucleotide sequence: TGTGCCAGCTCACAAAAAGAGACCCAGTACTTC. It codes for CASSQKETQYF.

CDR3 in DNA: TGCAGTGCGACCTCCCCGACAGGTGGCTACACCTTC. Its protein product is CSATSPTGGYTF. The V call is TRBV20-1, the J call TRBJ1-2; D perhaps matches TRBD1 (6 bases). The CDR3 is 12 amino acids. Trimming removed 6 bases from V and 7 bases from J, with 15 bases in between. CDR1 and CDR2 (germline): DFQATT, SNEGSKA (reference sequence).

The J gene is TRBJ1-4, the V gene TRBV4-3; D unresolved. Trimming removed 0 bases at V and 8 bases at J, with 13 bases between. The CDR3 length is 15 residues. Germline lookup yields CDR1 LGHNA and CDR2 YSLEER. The CDR3 DNA is TGCGCCAGCAGCCAAGATCCCGCTGCGGGAGAAAAACTGTTTTTT. Translated, it gives CASSQDPAAGEKLFF.

The chain couples TRBV4-3 to TRBJ2-1; 7 positions agree with TRBD1. Germline values: CDR1 LGHNA, CDR2 YSLEER. J lost 4 bases, V lost 3 bases, and 12 bases had no gene match. The CDR3 spans 17 residues. Here the CDR3 DNA reads TGCGCCAGCAGCCAGGGGTTCCGACAGGGCCATTACAATGAGCAGTTCTTC. It codes for CASSQGFRQGHYNEQFF.

V and J are TRBV14 and TRBJ2-5, with a tentative D call TRBD2 (7 bases). The CDR3 is made up of 18 amino acids. Per germline, CDR1 SGHDN and CDR2 FVKESK. Trimming shortened V by 6 bases and J by 1 base, and 24 bases separated the two germline ends. The chain's CDR3 is CASRQPRPGGPRQETQYF. CDR3 sequence (DNA): TGTGCCAGCAGACAACCAAGACCCGGGGGGCCCCGCCAAGAGACCCAGTACTTC.